The 23 T cell receptor beta chains presented below share a single source sample, sequenced in a study of blood T cell repertoires in COVID-19. The repertoire was sequenced with immunoSEQ multiplex PCR; TCRdb's copy has only in-frame clones and lacks some. The table includes some 250,000 clones, around 88% detected once. The sequenced sample was PBMCs or T cells enriched from blood (not recorded which). The receptors were gathered from a middle-aged woman with acute COVID-19.

The count of this clone is one. The chain couples TRBV2 to TRBJ2-3; the match to TRBD2 covers 9 bases. The CDR3 length is 15 residues. Germline-derived CDR1 and CDR2 are SNHLY and FYNNEI. Trimming took 11 bases from V and 0 from J; bases not matched to a gene: 9. The CDR3 coding sequence is TGTGCCCTATCCCCCAGCGGGAGGAGCACAGATACGCAGTATTTT. This translates into CALSPSGRSTDTQYF.

The genes are TRBV6-5 and TRBJ2-2; the D gene is possibly TRBD2 (5 bases). The CDR3 is 11 residues long. The germline gives CDR1 MNHEY, CDR2 SVGAGI. The V end was cut by 8 bases, the J end by 7 bases, with 8 bases between. CDR3 nucleotides: TGTGCCAGCTCCCGGGGCGGGGAGCTGTTTTTT. Protein sequence: CASSRGGELFF.

This chain uses TRBV11-2 with TRBJ2-7; TRBD2 agrees at 10 bases. The CDR3 sequence is 15 residues long. Germline lookup yields CDR1 SGHAT and CDR2 FQNNGV. After removal of 6 bases from V and 12 bases from J, the junction contained 17 bases not matched to a gene. The CDR3 sequence: CASSQKGVAGGGRYF. CDR3 DNA: TGTGCCAGCAGTCAAAAGGGGGTAGCGGGAGGTGGGCGGTACTTC.

The rearrangement joins TRBV18 to TRBJ1-6; 12 bases line up with TRBD1. V shed 3 bases, J shed 8 bases, and the junction held 11 bases outside the gene matches. This CDR3 has 18 residues. The germline V gene encodes CDR1 KGHSH and CDR2 LQKENI. CDR3 residues: CASSPSSGTGGSDSPLHF. The DNA for the CDR3 is TGTGCCAGCTCACCTTCATCCGGGACAGGGGGCAGCGATTCACCCCTCCACTTT.

The chain combines TRBV19 with TRBJ1-1; weak D call: TRBD1 (6 bases). V shed 9 bases and J shed 10 bases, with 36 bases lying between them. CDR1 and CDR2 from the germline V gene are LNHDA and SQIVND (reference sequence). The CDR3 contains 18 residues. The CDR3 region is CASRPKQGTTNDHHRAFF. The CDR3 nucleotides are TGTGCCAGCCGACCTAAACAGGGAACTACGAACGATCATCACCGAGCTTTCTTT. Full variable domain (outside the CDR3, taken from reference TRBV19 and TRBJ1-1): DGGITQSPKYLFRKEGQNVTLSCEQNLNHDAMYWYRQDPGQGLRLIYYSQIVNDFQKGDIAEGYSVSREKKESFPLTVTSAQKNPTAFYLCASRPKQGTTNDHHRAFFGQGTRLTVV.

The J gene is TRBJ1-2, the V gene TRBV19; maybe TRBD1 (6 bases). The CDR3 runs to 13 residues. From germline, CDR1 is LNHDA and CDR2 SQIVND (reference sequence). Trimming shortened V by 4 bases and J by 7 bases, and 13 bases separated the two germline ends. In DNA, the CDR3 is TGTGCCAGTAGTAGTTCAGGGGAGAGTGGCTACACCTTC. It encodes CASSSSGESGYTF.

The gene calls are TRBV6-5 and TRBJ1-1; D may be TRBD1 (5 bases). Germline V CDR1 and CDR2: MNHEY, SVGAGI. The V and J ends lost 0 bases and 3 bases respectively, with 11 bases between them. The CDR3 extends over 15 amino acids. The CDR3 region is CASSYSTRAHTEAFF. As DNA, the CDR3 is TGTGCCAGCAGTTACTCGACCAGGGCTCACACTGAAGCTTTCTTT.

The DNA for the CDR3 is TGTGCCAGCAGCGACGACAGCAGGGGCACTGAAGCTTTCTTT. It specifies CASSDDSRGTEAFF. The rearrangement uses TRBV9 and TRBJ1-1; D possibly corresponds to TRBD1 (6 bases). The CDR3 spans 14 residues. Germline CDR1 SGDLS, CDR2 YYNGEE. The germline V and J ends were trimmed by 3 bases and 4 bases, with 13 bases remaining between them.

This chain links TRBV30 with TRBJ1-1; 8 bases agree with TRBD1. The J segment lost 4 bases and the V segment lost 1 base, leaving 5 bases of the junction unmatched. CDR1 GTSNPN and CDR2 SVGIG come from the germline V gene (reference sequence). The CDR3 runs 14 residues. The chain's CDR3 is CAWSADREATEAFF. CDR3 nucleotide sequence: TGTGCCTGGAGTGCGGACAGGGAAGCCACTGAAGCTTTCTTT.

This chain uses TRBV5-1 with TRBJ1-1, with D perhaps TRBD1 (5 bases). The CDR3 extends over 15 amino acids. Trimming took 4 bases from V and 4 from J, leaving 17 bases between them. CDR1 SGHRS and CDR2 YFSETQ come from the germline V gene. CDR3 loop: CASSPNAGYRTEAFF. Here the CDR3 DNA reads TGCGCCAGCAGCCCTAACGCAGGGTATCGCACTGAAGCTTTCTTT.

This sequence joins TRBV11-1 and TRBJ1-1, with D perhaps matching TRBD1 (5 bases). V gave up 5 bases and J gave up 2 bases, with 9 bases separating them. This CDR3 has 13 residues. Germline V gives CDR1 SGHAT, CDR2 FQDESV (reference sequence). CDR3 in amino acids: CASSPRGNTEAFF. CDR3 DNA: TGTGCCAGCAGCCCTAGGGGAAACACTGAAGCTTTCTTT.

The rearrangement joins TRBV7-8 to TRBJ2-2, with 11 positions matching TRBD1. The germline V gene encodes CDR1 SGHVS and CDR2 FQNEAQ. V trimming: 7 bases; J trimming: 7 bases; junction bases outside the gene matches: 11. The CDR3 contains 16 residues. This CDR3 reads CASKTTGTGGGGELFF. DNA of the CDR3: TGTGCCAGCAAAACTACCGGGACAGGGGGAGGCGGGGAGCTGTTTTTT.

The J gene is TRBJ1-4, the V gene TRBV5-1; 7 nucleotides agree with TRBD1. There are 14 residues in the CDR3. From germline, CDR1 is SGHRS and CDR2 YFSETQ. The ends lost 4 bases at V and 6 bases at J; junction bases unmatched: 6. The CDR3 sequence: CASSMTGSYEKLFF. The CDR3 coding sequence is TGCGCCAGCAGCATGACAGGGTCGTATGAAAAACTGTTTTTT. Based on the CDR3 plus reference TRBV5-1 and TRBJ1-4, the full variable domain is KAGVTQTPRYLIKTRGQQVTLSCSPISGHRSVSWYQQTPGQGLQFLFEYFSETQRNKGNFPGRFSGRQFSNSRSEMNVSTLELGDSALYLCASSMTGSYEKLFFGSGTQLSVL.

The chain recombines TRBV12-3 or TRBV12-4 with TRBJ1-3; D gene unclear. The CDR3 loop spans 12 amino acids. V lost 6 bases, J lost 1 base, and 4 bases lay in between. This CDR3 is CASRRSGNTIYF. CDR3 nucleotides: TGTGCCAGCAGGCGGTCTGGAAACACCATATATTTT.

The chain couples TRBV6-5 to TRBJ2-7; 9 nucleotides align to TRBD1. This CDR3 spans 15 amino acids. In germline, CDR1 is MNHEY, CDR2 SVGAGI. V trimming: 5 bases; J trimming: 3 bases; junction bases outside the gene matches: 8. CDR3 sequence (DNA): TGTGCCAGCAGTCAGGGACAGGGTTTAGTCTACGAGCAGTACTTC. Translation gives CASSQGQGLVYEQYF.

This clone was seen once. This chain joins TRBV19 and TRBJ2-1; 7 nucleotides line up with TRBD1. V lost 1 base and J lost 4; bases outside the gene matches: 4. The CDR3 has 15 residues. Germline lookup yields CDR1 LNHDA and CDR2 SQIVND (reference sequence). CDR3 amino acids: CASSIGQGQYNEQFF. CDR3 nucleotides: TGTGCCAGTAGTATAGGACAGGGACAATACAATGAGCAGTTCTTC.

The chain employs TRBV5-4 and TRBJ2-1; D uncertain. This CDR3 has 12 residues. CDR1 SGHNT and CDR2 YYREEE come from the germline V gene (reference sequence). V dropped 1 base and J dropped 10 bases, with 9 bases sitting between them. This CDR3 reads CASSLTGGEQFF. DNA of the CDR3: TGTGCCAGCAGCTTGACGGGTGGGGAGCAGTTCTTC.

The V call is TRBV6-2 or TRBV6-3, the J call TRBJ2-3; 10 bases agree with TRBD2. J lost 3 bases, V lost 1 base, and 7 bases had no gene match. CDR3 length: 17 amino acids. CDR1 and CDR2 (germline): MNHEY, SVGEGT. Here the CDR3 reads CASSYWDLAGVTDTQYF. The CDR3 DNA sequence: TGTGCCAGCAGTTACTGGGACCTAGCGGGAGTAACAGATACGCAGTATTTT.

V is TRBV6-5 and J is TRBJ1-2; D perhaps matches TRBD1 (6 bases). This CDR3 is 15 amino acids long. Per the germline V gene, CDR1 is MNHEY and CDR2 is SVGAGI. Deletions cut 3 bases from V and 0 bases from J, with 11 bases between. As DNA, the CDR3 is TGTGCCAGCAGTTATTCTCAGGGGTCTAACTATGGCTACACCTTC. Translating gives CASSYSQGSNYGYTF.

The chain uses TRBV10-3 and TRBJ1-4; 7 bases are shared with TRBD1. This CDR3 spans 16 amino acids. V trimming: 0 bases; J trimming: 0 bases; junction bases outside the gene matches: 1. The germline CDR1 and CDR2 sequences are ENHRY and SYGVKD. CDR3 sequence reads: CAISESQGATNEKLFF. Here the CDR3 DNA reads TGTGCCATCAGTGAGTCCCAGGGGGCAACTAATGAAAAACTGTTTTTT.

This clone has only a few counts. The chain couples TRBV6-5 to TRBJ2-7; D not certain. The germline V gene has CDR1 MNHEY and CDR2 SVGAGI. This CDR3 is built from 12 residues. Trimming pared 6 bases from V and 0 bases from J, leaving 6 bases between. The CDR3 DNA reads as TGTGCCAGCAGGACAAGCTCCTACGAGCAGTACTTC. Amino acid sequence: CASRTSSYEQYF.

The chain couples TRBV5-1 to TRBJ2-7, with D maybe TRBD2 (5 bases). This CDR3 region has 16 residues. V lost 0 bases and J 7 bases, leaving 20 bases between the germline ends. Germline-derived CDR1 and CDR2 are SGHRS and YFSETQ. The CDR3 DNA reads as TGCGCCAGCAGCTTGGCCGGGGTTCCCCCAGGTTCAGAGCAGTACTTC. Residues: CASSLAGVPPGSEQYF.

J is TRBJ1-6 and V is TRBV5-1; D not resolved. The CDR3 extends over 15 amino acids. V lost 0 bases, J lost 5 bases, and 9 bases lay in between. Per germline, CDR1 SGHRS and CDR2 YFSETQ. As DNA, the CDR3 is TGCGCCAGCAGCTTGGGCGGCCCAGATAATTCACCCCTCCACTTT. Protein sequence: CASSLGGPDNSPLHF.